This T cell receptor beta chain is drawn from a study of T cells after yellow fever vaccination. Using its own MiXCR run on the 5' RACE reads, TCRdb lists one record per CDR3 protein. The repertoire holds about 220,000 distinct CDR3 sequences, under 3.5% seen once, with roughly 3.2% in the top ten. This clonotype was recorded many times. The CDR3 loop spans 17 amino acids. The germline V gene has CDR1 SQVTM and CDR2 ANQGSEA. Trimming took 6 bases from V and 0 from J; bases not matched to a gene: 9. The genes are TRBV29-1 and TRBJ2-3; 13 nucleotides align to TRBD2. The source is a young man who received the YFV17D yellow fever vaccine. Source: CD4+ T cells sorted from PBMCs, taken 10 days after the yellow fever booster vaccination. CDR3 in amino acids: CSVGGLAGFSSTDTQYF. CDR3 coding DNA: TGCAGCGTGGGGGGACTAGCGGGGTTCTCTAGCACAGATACGCAGTATTTT.